The rows below give T cell receptor beta chains drawn from one sample of a study of blood T cell repertoires in COVID-19. Repertoires were generated with immunoSEQ multiplex PCR, while TCRdb's copy carries only in-frame clones and drops some. The sample has under 100,000 clones, about 92% seen once. Specimen: peripheral blood. The receptors were sampled from a woman aged 55-69 years with active COVID-19. CDR3s include the opening cysteine and the closing phenylalanine or tryptophan. Each record gives: clone size, D gene, V gene, J gene, CDR3 DNA, CDR3 protein. A D gene is named only where the DNA matches it firmly. The size of a clone is reported for some rows only, either as once, few or many, or as a class for expanded clones.

size: NA; D: TRBD2; V: TRBV5-1; J: TRBJ2-3; DNA: TGCGCCAGCAGCTTTCTAGCGGGAGACACAGATACGCAGTATTTT; CDR3: CASSFLAGDTDTQYF
size: once; D: TRBD1; V: TRBV28; J: TRBJ1-1; DNA: TGTGCCAGCAATTCGGGACAGCCTGAAGCTTTCTTT; CDR3: CASNSGQPEAFF
size: once; D: TRBD2; V: TRBV2; J: TRBJ2-2; DNA: TGTGCCAGCAGTGAACGCCGGGAGGGAGGTCCCGGGGAGCTGTTTTTT; CDR3: CASSERREGGPGELFF
size: NA; D: NA; V: TRBV6-5; J: TRBJ1-2; DNA: TGTGCCAGCACGATGGGGAGGGGTGGCTACACCTTC; CDR3: CASTMGRGGYTF
size: once; D: TRBD1; V: TRBV3-1/TRBV3-2; J: TRBJ2-5; DNA: TGTGCCAGCAGCCAAGAATTAGGGGGCTCAGAGACCCAGTACTTC; CDR3: CASSQELGGSETQYF
size: NA; D: NA; V: TRBV7-8; J: TRBJ2-7; DNA: TGTGCCAGCAGCCAACCGCGCTCCTACGAGCAGTACTTC; CDR3: CASSQPRSYEQYF
size: NA; D: NA; V: TRBV28; J: TRBJ2-5; DNA: TGTGCCAGCAGTTTATCTAAGGGGGAGGGTGAGACCCAGTACTTC; CDR3: CASSLSKGEGETQYF
size: once; D: TRBD2; V: TRBV11-2; J: TRBJ2-2; DNA: TGTGCCAGCAGCTTAGAGGGAGGGGGACTAGACCCCGGGGAGCTGTTTTTT; CDR3: CASSLEGGGLDPGELFF
size: NA; D: NA; V: TRBV6-5; J: TRBJ2-1; DNA: TGTGCCAGCAGTCGAGACTGGAGCTCCTACAATGAGCAGTTCTTC; CDR3: CASSRDWSSYNEQFF
size: NA; D: TRBD2; V: TRBV6-1; J: TRBJ2-1; DNA: TGTGCCAGCAGCCGGGGAGGGAGCAAGTTCTTC; CDR3: CASSRGGSKFF
size: NA; D: NA; V: TRBV19; J: TRBJ1-6; DNA: TGTGCCAGTAACAATCCACCGGGACTGAGCTCCTATAATTCACCCCTCCACTTT; CDR3: CASNNPPGLSSYNSPLHF
size: NA; D: NA; V: TRBV5-5; J: TRBJ2-4; DNA: TGTGCCAGCAGCTTGGCCGTGTTACCGGGGAACATTCAGTACTTC; CDR3: CASSLAVLPGNIQYF
size: once; D: NA; V: TRBV11-3; J: TRBJ1-1; DNA: TGTGCCAGCAGCTTCTGGCGGGATAACACTGAAGCTTTCTTT; CDR3: CASSFWRDNTEAFF
size: NA; D: TRBD1; V: TRBV29-1; J: TRBJ2-3; DNA: TGCAGCGTCGTTACAGGGGATGGTAACACAGATACGCAGTATTTT; CDR3: CSVVTGDGNTDTQYF
size: NA; D: NA; V: TRBV28; J: TRBJ2-3; DNA: TGTGCCAGCAGTTCGACAGTCTACACAGATACGCAGTATTTT; CDR3: CASSSTVYTDTQYF
size: few; D: TRBD1; V: TRBV4-1; J: TRBJ1-3; DNA: TGCGCCAGCAGCCATACGGACAGGGGTCTATCTGGAAACACCATATATTTT; CDR3: CASSHTDRGLSGNTIYF
size: NA; D: TRBD2; V: TRBV7-9; J: TRBJ2-7; DNA: TGTGCCAGCAGCTTAGGACTAGCGGGTCTCAGCGAGCAGTACTTC; CDR3: CASSLGLAGLSEQYF
size: NA; D: NA; V: TRBV10-3; J: TRBJ2-3; DNA: TGTGCCATCAGTGAGTCACCTAGCGCGTATCCATTAGCTAGCACAGATACGCAGTATTTT; CDR3: CAISESPSAYPLASTDTQYF
size: NA; D: NA; V: TRBV19; J: TRBJ2-2; DNA: TGTGCCAGTAGTATCCGGCAGACCTCGGGCACCGGGGAGCTGTTTTTT; CDR3: CASSIRQTSGTGELFF
size: NA; D: NA; V: TRBV2; J: TRBJ2-3; DNA: TGTGCCAGCAGCCCCGGGGTCACAGATACGCAGTATTTT; CDR3: CASSPGVTDTQYF
size: NA; D: NA; V: TRBV28; J: TRBJ1-1; DNA: TGTGCCAGCAGTTTATGGGGAGGGGTGAACACTGAAGCTTTCTTT; CDR3: CASSLWGGVNTEAFF
size: NA; D: NA; V: TRBV28; J: TRBJ1-6; DNA: TGTGCCAGCAGTTCCCGGCAGGGTAATTCACCCCTCCACTTT; CDR3: CASSSRQGNSPLHF
size: NA; D: NA; V: TRBV6-2/TRBV6-3; J: TRBJ1-1; DNA: TGTGCCAGCAGTTACCAGCAGGAGCTGGCGGGGACTGAAGCTTTCTTT; CDR3: CASSYQQELAGTEAFF
size: NA; D: NA; V: TRBV19; J: TRBJ2-7; DNA: TGTGCCAGTAGTATGGGACTGGGATGGAACCACGAGCAGTACTTC; CDR3: CASSMGLGWNHEQYF
size: NA; D: TRBD1; V: TRBV6-5; J: TRBJ2-7; DNA: TGTGCCAGCAATCTCGACAGGGCCACCTACGAGCAGTACTTC; CDR3: CASNLDRATYEQYF
size: NA; D: TRBD2; V: TRBV28; J: TRBJ2-2; DNA: TGTGCCAGCAGTTCCTCACAGACTAGCGGGAGGGCCGGGATCGGGGAGCTGTTTTTT; CDR3: CASSSSQTSGRAGIGELFF
size: NA; D: NA; V: TRBV18; J: TRBJ1-4; DNA: TGTGCCAGCTCAACCACAGGGTTAGCTAATGAAAAACTGTTTTTT; CDR3: CASSTTGLANEKLFF
size: NA; D: TRBD2; V: TRBV24-1; J: TRBJ2-1; DNA: TGTGCCACCAGTGTTAAATGGACTAGCGGGCTCTACAATGAGCAGTTCTTC; CDR3: CATSVKWTSGLYNEQFF
size: NA; D: TRBD1; V: TRBV19; J: TRBJ1-5; DNA: TGTGCCAGTAGTAGACAGGGTGGCAATCAGCCCCAGCATTTT; CDR3: CASSRQGGNQPQHF
size: NA; D: NA; V: TRBV5-1; J: TRBJ2-1; DNA: TGCGCCAGCAGCTTAAGGGAGAGCTCCTACAATGAGCAGTTCTTC; CDR3: CASSLRESSYNEQFF
size: NA; D: TRBD1; V: TRBV28; J: TRBJ1-6; DNA: TGTGCCAGCAGTTCCTCGGGACAGGGTTCACCCCTCCACTTT; CDR3: CASSSSGQGSPLHF
size: NA; D: TRBD1; V: TRBV6-5; J: TRBJ2-7; DNA: TGTGCCAGCAGACTCGGGACAGGGAACTACGAGCAGTACTTC; CDR3: CASRLGTGNYEQYF
size: NA; D: NA; V: TRBV5-1; J: TRBJ1-5; DNA: TGCGCCAGCAGCTTGGATGAGCCTCACCCCCAGCATTTT; CDR3: CASSLDEPHPQHF
size: NA; D: TRBD1; V: TRBV6-6; J: TRBJ1-1; DNA: TGTGCCAGCACCAACCGCAGGGGGGAAGAGACTGAAGCTTTCTTT; CDR3: CASTNRRGEETEAFF
size: NA; D: TRBD1; V: TRBV5-1; J: TRBJ1-1; DNA: TGCGCCAGCAGCACCGGGACAGGGGAGAGCACTGAAGCTTTCTTT; CDR3: CASSTGTGESTEAFF
size: NA; D: TRBD1; V: TRBV6-1; J: TRBJ2-3; DNA: TGTGCCAGCAGTGAAGAACTGGGACAGGGTAAAGATACGCAGTATTTT; CDR3: CASSEELGQGKDTQYF
size: NA; D: NA; V: TRBV19; J: TRBJ1-2; DNA: TGTGCCAGCAGATCGTTAGCGCGTACTCTCGTCTATGGCTACACCTTC; CDR3: CASRSLARTLVYGYTF
size: NA; D: NA; V: TRBV7-9; J: TRBJ2-7; DNA: TGTGCCAGCAGTGTCAGGGTGCACGAGCAGTACTTC; CDR3: CASSVRVHEQYF
size: once; D: TRBD2; V: TRBV7-2; J: TRBJ2-7; DNA: TGTGCCAGCAGACGTACCCCAGCGGGGGGCGCCGGCGAGCAGTACTTC; CDR3: CASRRTPAGGAGEQYF
size: NA; D: NA; V: TRBV5-1; J: TRBJ2-7; DNA: TGCGCCAGCAGCTTGCTCCGGGGAACCTACGAGCAGTACTTC; CDR3: CASSLLRGTYEQYF
size: once; D: NA; V: TRBV6-1; J: TRBJ1-1; DNA: TGTGCCAGCAGTGATTATAACAGGGTGAACACTGAAGCTTTCTTT; CDR3: CASSDYNRVNTEAFF
size: NA; D: TRBD1; V: TRBV15; J: TRBJ2-2; DNA: TGTGCCACCAGCCCCCGGGACAGGGGGAACACCGGGGAGCTGTTTTTT; CDR3: CATSPRDRGNTGELFF
size: NA; D: NA; V: TRBV10-3; J: TRBJ2-6; DNA: TGTGCCATCTGGAGGGCTGGGGCCAACGTCCTGACTTTC; CDR3: CAIWRAGANVLTF
size: NA; D: TRBD2; V: TRBV7-8; J: TRBJ2-3; DNA: TGTGCCAGCAGCTTAGAGGCCCCCGGGACCGGGAGGTGGGATACGCAGTATTTT; CDR3: CASSLEAPGTGRWDTQYF
size: once; D: NA; V: TRBV14; J: TRBJ2-7; DNA: TGTGCCAGCAGCCAAATAACGGGGGACGAGCAGTACTTC; CDR3: CASSQITGDEQYF
size: NA; D: TRBD2; V: TRBV9; J: TRBJ2-3; DNA: TGTGCCAGCAGCGCCGGGCGGGGAGGGACAGATACGCAGTATTTT; CDR3: CASSAGRGGTDTQYF
size: NA; D: TRBD1; V: TRBV28; J: TRBJ1-1; DNA: TGTGCCAGCAGTTCGACAGGGTTCTTGGCTATCACTGAAGCTTTCTTT; CDR3: CASSSTGFLAITEAFF
size: NA; D: NA; V: TRBV27; J: TRBJ1-2; DNA: TGTGCCAGCAGTTTAAGGAGAACCTCTAACTATGGCTACACCTTC; CDR3: CASSLRRTSNYGYTF
size: NA; D: NA; V: TRBV5-8; J: TRBJ2-2; DNA: TGTGCCAGCAGCTTAAGCATTCCCACCGGGGAGCTGTTTTTT; CDR3: CASSLSIPTGELFF
size: NA; D: TRBD2; V: TRBV5-1; J: TRBJ2-3; DNA: TGCGCCAGCAGGGGCGGGGGAACTAGCACAGATACGCAGTATTTT; CDR3: CASRGGGTSTDTQYF